The following is a T cell receptor beta chain sequence with its context. Its antigen is undetermined. This CDR3 is 16 amino acids long. V dropped 0 bases and J dropped 4 bases, with 15 bases sitting between them. The germline CDR1 and CDR2 sequences are MNHEY and SMNVEV (reference sequence). The data were taken from a study of identical twins. Findings and caveats of the study: Low generation-probability sequences were in excess among twin-shared out-of-frame alpha sequences. These conclusions were based on statistical analysis (cross-sectional, not following the same donors).

In TCRdb, the 5' RACE reads were re-called with MiXCR into one record per CDR3 protein. This sample has 750,000 to 950,000 distinct CDR3 sequences, with about 12% found just once. All donors were healthy, and all were Caucasian. The same sample was also studied in work on yellow fever vaccine responses in identical twins.

The receptor comes from a young woman in good health. Material: PBMCs. The chain is built from TRBV27 and TRBJ1-2; no clear D. The CDR3 spells CASSLSDRRTVYGYTF. CDR3 DNA sequence: TGTGCCAGCAGTTTATCAGATAGGCGTACAGTCTATGGCTACACCTTC.